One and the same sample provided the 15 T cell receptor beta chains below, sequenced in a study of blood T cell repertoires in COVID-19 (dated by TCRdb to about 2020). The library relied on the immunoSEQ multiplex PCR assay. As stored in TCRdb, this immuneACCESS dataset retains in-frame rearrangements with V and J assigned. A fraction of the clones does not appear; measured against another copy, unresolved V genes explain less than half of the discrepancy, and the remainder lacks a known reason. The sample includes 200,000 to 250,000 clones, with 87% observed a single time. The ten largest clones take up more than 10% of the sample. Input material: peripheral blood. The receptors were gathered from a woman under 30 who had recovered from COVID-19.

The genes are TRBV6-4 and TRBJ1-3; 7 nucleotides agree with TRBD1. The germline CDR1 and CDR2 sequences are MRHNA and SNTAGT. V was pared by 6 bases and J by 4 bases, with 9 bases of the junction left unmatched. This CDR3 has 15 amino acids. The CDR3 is CASRPQGTGGNTIYF. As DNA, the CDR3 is TGTGCCAGCAGGCCACAGGGGACCGGCGGAAACACCATATATTTT.

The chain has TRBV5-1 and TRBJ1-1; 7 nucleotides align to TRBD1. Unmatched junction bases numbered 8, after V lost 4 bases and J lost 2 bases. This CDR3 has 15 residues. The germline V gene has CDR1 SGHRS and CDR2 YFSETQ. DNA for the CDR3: TGCGCCAGCAGCCCTCATCGGACAGGAAACACTGAAGCTTTCTTT. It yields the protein CASSPHRTGNTEAFF.

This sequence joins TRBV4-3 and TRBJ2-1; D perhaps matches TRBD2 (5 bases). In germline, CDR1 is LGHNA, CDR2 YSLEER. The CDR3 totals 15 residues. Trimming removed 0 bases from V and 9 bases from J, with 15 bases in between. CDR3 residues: CASSQEIFVLVEQFF. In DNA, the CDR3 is TGCGCCAGCAGCCAAGAAATTTTCGTACTAGTTGAGCAGTTCTTC.

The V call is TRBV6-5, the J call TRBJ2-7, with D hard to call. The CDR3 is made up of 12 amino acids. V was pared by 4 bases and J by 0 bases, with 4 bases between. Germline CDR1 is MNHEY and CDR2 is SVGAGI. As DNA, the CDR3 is TGTGCCAGCAGTTCTAGCTCCTACGAGCAGTACTTC. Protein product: CASSSSSYEQYF.

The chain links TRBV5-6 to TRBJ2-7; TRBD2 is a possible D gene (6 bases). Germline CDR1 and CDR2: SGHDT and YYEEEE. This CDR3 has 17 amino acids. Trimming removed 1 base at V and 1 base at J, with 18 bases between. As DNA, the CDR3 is TGTGCCAGCAGCTTGCCCGGGGGAGGCTCTGGTTCCTACGAGCAGTACTTC. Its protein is CASSLPGGGSGSYEQYF.

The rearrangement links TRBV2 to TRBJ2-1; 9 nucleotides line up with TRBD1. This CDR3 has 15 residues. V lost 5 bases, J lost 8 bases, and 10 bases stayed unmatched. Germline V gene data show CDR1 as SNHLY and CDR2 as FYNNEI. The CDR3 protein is CASSPGQGYTDEQFF. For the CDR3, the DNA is TGTGCCAGCAGTCCGGGACAGGGTTATACGGATGAGCAGTTCTTC. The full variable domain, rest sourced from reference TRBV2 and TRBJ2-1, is EPEVTQTPSHQVTQMGQEVILRCVPISNHLYFYWYRQILGQKVEFLVSFYNNEISEKSEIFDDQFSVERPDGSNFTLKIRSTKLEDSAMYFCASSPGQGYTDEQFFGPGTRLTVL.

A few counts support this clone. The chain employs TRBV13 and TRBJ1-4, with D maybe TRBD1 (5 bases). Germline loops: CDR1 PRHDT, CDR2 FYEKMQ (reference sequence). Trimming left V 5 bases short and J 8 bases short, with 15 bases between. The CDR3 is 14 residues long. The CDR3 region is CASSPLGAIEKLFF. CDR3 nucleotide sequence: TGTGCCAGCAGCCCTCTTGGGGCAATCGAAAAACTGTTTTTT.

This chain's CDR3 is CASSRTGTAHYEQYF. The CDR3 DNA follows: TGTGCCAGTAGTAGAACCGGGACAGCCCACTACGAGCAGTACTTC. The rearrangement joins TRBV19 to TRBJ2-7, with 7 nucleotides matching TRBD1. The CDR3 sequence is 15 residues long. Germline lookup yields CDR1 LNHDA and CDR2 SQIVND (reference sequence). V lost 4 bases and J lost 3; bases outside the gene matches: 9.

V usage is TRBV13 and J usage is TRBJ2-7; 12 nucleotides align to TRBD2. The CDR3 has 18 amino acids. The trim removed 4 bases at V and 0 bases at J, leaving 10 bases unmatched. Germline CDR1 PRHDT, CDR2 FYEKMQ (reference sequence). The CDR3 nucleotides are TGTGCCAGCAGCTCTAACCCGGGACTAGCGGGCCCCTCCTACGAGCAGTACTTC. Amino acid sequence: CASSSNPGLAGPSYEQYF.

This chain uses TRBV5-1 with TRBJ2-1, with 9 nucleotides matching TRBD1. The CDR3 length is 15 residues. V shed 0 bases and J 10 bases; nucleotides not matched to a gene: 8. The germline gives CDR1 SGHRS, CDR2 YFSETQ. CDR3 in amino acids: CASSLAPWTGDEQFF. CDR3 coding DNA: TGCGCCAGCAGCTTGGCTCCCTGGACAGGGGACGAGCAGTTCTTC.

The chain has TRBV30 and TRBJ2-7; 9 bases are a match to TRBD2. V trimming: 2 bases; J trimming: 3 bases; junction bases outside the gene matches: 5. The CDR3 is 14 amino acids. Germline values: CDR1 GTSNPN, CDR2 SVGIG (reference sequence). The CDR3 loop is CAWSSLAGIYEQYF. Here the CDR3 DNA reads TGTGCCTGGAGTTCTCTAGCGGGGATCTACGAGCAGTACTTC.

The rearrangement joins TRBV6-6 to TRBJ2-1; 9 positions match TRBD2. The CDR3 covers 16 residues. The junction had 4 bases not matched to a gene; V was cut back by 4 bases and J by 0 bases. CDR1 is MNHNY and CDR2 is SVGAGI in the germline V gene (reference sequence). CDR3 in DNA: TGTGCCAGCAGTTCGGTAGCGGGAGTCTCCTACAATGAGCAGTTCTTC. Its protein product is CASSSVAGVSYNEQFF.

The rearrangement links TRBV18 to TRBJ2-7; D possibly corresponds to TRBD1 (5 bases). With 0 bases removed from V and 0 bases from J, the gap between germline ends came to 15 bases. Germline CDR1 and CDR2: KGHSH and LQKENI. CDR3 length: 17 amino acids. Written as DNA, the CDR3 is TGTGCCAGCTCACCACCGGGGCACACCCTTCACTCCTACGAGCAGTACTTC. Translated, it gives CASSPPGHTLHSYEQYF.

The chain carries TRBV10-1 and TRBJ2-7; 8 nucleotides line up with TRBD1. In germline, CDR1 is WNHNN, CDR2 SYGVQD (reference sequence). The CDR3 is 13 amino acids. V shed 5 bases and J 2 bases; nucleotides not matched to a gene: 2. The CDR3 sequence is CASSRDRTYEQYF. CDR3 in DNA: TGCGCCAGCAGTCGGGACAGGACCTACGAGCAGTACTTC.

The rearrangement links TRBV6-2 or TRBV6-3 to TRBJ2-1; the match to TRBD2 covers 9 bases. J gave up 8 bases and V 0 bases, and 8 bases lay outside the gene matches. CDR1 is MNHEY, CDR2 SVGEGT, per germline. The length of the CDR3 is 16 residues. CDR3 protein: CASSYSRREGRYEQFF. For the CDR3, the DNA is TGTGCCAGCAGTTACTCGAGGCGGGAGGGTCGTTATGAGCAGTTCTTC.